These 16 T cell receptor beta chains originate from one sample sequenced in a study of glioma-infiltrating T cells. Amplification of TCR alpha and beta CDR3 regions from RNA used iRepertoire nested multiplex PCR. In TCRdb, the multiplex PCR reads were re-called with MiXCR into one record per CDR3 protein. The top ten hold 6.7% of the sample, which has some 85,000 distinct CDR3 sequences, 23% seen once. The specimen sequenced was glioma tissue, nonneoplastic brain tissue, or PBMCs (not recorded which). These receptors came from a human donor with low-grade glioma or glioblastoma, undergoing nonglioma brain surgery, or in good health (not recorded which).

The chain recombines TRBV5-1 with TRBJ1-6, with D hard to call. Looked up from germline, CDR1 is SGHRS and CDR2 is YFSETQ. Trimming cost V 0 bases and J 7 bases, with 8 bases left between them. CDR3 size: 14 residues. The CDR3 here is CASSLDGGNSPLHF. The CDR3 DNA sequence: TGCGCCAGCAGCTTGGACGGTGGCAATTCACCCCTCCACTTT.

In the case of this clonotype: At one end, the junction sequence differs from germline, possibly due to a read error. The chain combines TRBV2 with TRBJ2-7; no firm D call. CDR1 and CDR2 (germline): SNHLY, FYNNEI. The CDR3 loop spans 12 amino acids. The CDR3, as DNA: TGTGCCAGTATCCCTTCCGGCTACAAGCAGTACTTC. Residues: CASIPSGYKQYF.

This clonotype was observed a few times. The rearrangement joins TRBV5-4 to TRBJ1-1; 8 positions agree with TRBD1. The germline V gene has CDR1 SGHNT and CDR2 YYREEE (reference sequence). This CDR3 has 15 amino acids. V lost 4 bases and J lost 1; bases outside the gene matches: 6. The CDR3 region is CASSGPDRGNTEAFF. The DNA for the CDR3 is TGTGCCAGCAGCGGACCCGACAGGGGGAACACTGAAGCTTTCTTT.

This clonotype was observed a few times. This sequence joins TRBV12-3 or TRBV12-4 and TRBJ1-2, with D unresolved. V was clipped by 6 bases and J by 3 bases, with 8 bases between them. The CDR3 covers 12 residues. The CDR3 reads CASSRLDYGYTF. The CDR3 DNA is TGTGCCAGCAGCCGTCTCGACTATGGCTACACCTTC.

The gene calls are TRBV11-2 and TRBJ2-3; D is ambiguous. Germline lookup yields CDR1 SGHAT and CDR2 FQNNGV. V lost 1 base and J 4 bases, leaving 9 bases between the germline ends. The CDR3 has 14 amino acids. The CDR3 is CASSLGRSPDTQYF. CDR3 nucleotide sequence: TGTGCCAGCAGCTTAGGAAGGAGCCCAGATACGCAGTATTTT.

Turning to this clonotype: With a much larger clone just one base away, this may be a read error. The V call is TRBV7-6, the J call TRBJ2-5; D is possibly TRBD2 (5 bases). Germline CDR1 is SGHVS and CDR2 is FNYEAQ. V was clipped by 1 base and J by 5 bases, with 8 bases between them. This CDR3 region has 13 residues. The CDR3 DNA follows: TGTGCCAGCAGCTTAGACAGAGGGGAGACCCAGTACTTC. Protein: CASSLDRGETQYF.

About this clonotype itself: A single base separates this from a much larger clone, so it may be a read error. The V gene is TRBV7-2, the J gene TRBJ2-3, with D uncertain. CDR3 size: 15 residues. CDR1 SGHTA and CDR2 FQGNSA come from the germline V gene. The germline V and J ends were trimmed by 5 bases and 2 bases, with 14 bases remaining between them. The CDR3 sequence: CASSNRGHDTDTQYF. In DNA, the CDR3 is TGTGCCAGCAGCAACAGAGGCCATGACACAGATACGCAGTATTTT.

This clonotype showed up many times. This sequence joins TRBV4-2 and TRBJ2-7; 13 nucleotides match TRBD2. Germline CDR1 reads LGHNA; CDR2 reads YNFKEQ. The CDR3 is 17 amino acids. V lost 0 bases, J lost 2 bases, and 4 bases stayed unmatched. For the CDR3, the DNA is TGTGCCAGCAGCCAAGAAGGGGGACTAGCGGGGACCTACGAGCAGTACTTC. It encodes CASSQEGGLAGTYEQYF.

This clonotype was seen repeatedly, ten times or more. This chain connects TRBV7-9 to TRBJ1-6; D call uncertain. This CDR3 has 13 residues. V was trimmed by 1 base and J by 9 bases, leaving 7 bases between them. The germline V gene has CDR1 SEHNR and CDR2 FQNEAQ (reference sequence). CDR3 in DNA: TGTGCCAGCAGCTTAGTTAACGGTTCACCCCTCCACTTT. As protein: CASSLVNGSPLHF.

This clonotype was observed many times. The chain uses TRBV7-2 and TRBJ1-1; possibly TRBD1 for D (6 bases). Germline-derived CDR1 and CDR2 are SGHTA and FQGNSA. V lost 4 bases and J lost 3, with 12 bases in between. The CDR3 loop spans 14 amino acids. The CDR3 region has the DNA TGTGCCAGCAGCTCGACAGGCCTCCACACTGAAGCTTTCTTT. Amino acids: CASSSTGLHTEAFF.

This clonotype was recorded a few times. The gene calls are TRBV12-3 or TRBV12-4 and TRBJ2-6, with a weak D call TRBD1 (5 bases). The CDR3 is 15 amino acids. Trimming took off 10 bases at V and 0 bases at J, with 13 bases between the two ends. This chain's CDR3 is CATKPGNSGANVLTF. CDR3 nucleotides: TGTGCCACCAAACCAGGGAACTCTGGGGCCAACGTCCTGACTTTC.

V gene TRBV2 combines with J gene TRBJ2-7; 8 bases align to TRBD2. This CDR3 region has 14 residues. After removal of 6 bases from V and 5 bases from J, the junction contained 9 bases not matched to a gene. The germline V gene has CDR1 SNHLY and CDR2 FYNNEI. CDR3 protein: CASRTGGAPNEQYF. For the CDR3, the DNA is TGTGCCAGCAGGACCGGGGGGGCCCCCAACGAGCAGTACTTC.

In this sample, this clonotype turned up many times. The V and J genes are TRBV20-1 and TRBJ2-1; 7 bases map to TRBD2. The V and J ends lost 3 bases and 6 bases, in that order; junction bases with no gene match: 8. The germline V gene has CDR1 DFQATT and CDR2 SNEGSKA (reference sequence). There are 14 residues in the CDR3. Here the CDR3 reads CSASSQRGGNEQFF. The CDR3, as DNA: TGCAGTGCTAGTTCCCAGCGGGGCGGCAATGAGCAGTTCTTC.

Remarks on this clonotype: This CDR3 fails to terminate in the conserved phenylalanine or tryptophan, so it likely reflects a read error. The chain recombines TRBV20-1 with TRBJ2-7; D is undetermined. The CDR3 contains 13 residues. CDR1 is DFQATT, CDR2 SNEGSKA, per germline (reference sequence). CDR3 region: CRARDHTSYEQYS. The CDR3 DNA sequence: TGCAGAGCTAGAGATCACACTTCCTACGAGCAGTACTCC.

At least ten counts were recorded for this clonotype. This chain uses TRBV3-1 with TRBJ2-1; the match to TRBD2 covers 7 bases. CDR1 and CDR2 from the germline V gene are LGHDT and YNNKEL (reference sequence). V shed 3 bases, J shed 1 base, and the junction held 6 bases outside the gene matches. The CDR3 contains 16 residues. This CDR3 is CASSQITGGSYNEQFF. The CDR3 DNA follows: TGTGCCAGCAGCCAGATAACGGGAGGTTCCTACAATGAGCAGTTCTTC.

Comments on this clonotype: The germline gene is not matched at one end of the junction; a read error may be the cause. The J gene is TRBJ1-1, the V gene TRBV3-1; D is unresolved. This CDR3 contains 14 residues. CDR1 and CDR2 from the germline V gene are LGHDT and YNNKEL (reference sequence). The CDR3 protein is CASSQGGLGTEASF. The CDR3 region has the DNA TGTGCCAGCAGCCAGGGAGGTTTAGGCACTGAAGCTTCCTTT.